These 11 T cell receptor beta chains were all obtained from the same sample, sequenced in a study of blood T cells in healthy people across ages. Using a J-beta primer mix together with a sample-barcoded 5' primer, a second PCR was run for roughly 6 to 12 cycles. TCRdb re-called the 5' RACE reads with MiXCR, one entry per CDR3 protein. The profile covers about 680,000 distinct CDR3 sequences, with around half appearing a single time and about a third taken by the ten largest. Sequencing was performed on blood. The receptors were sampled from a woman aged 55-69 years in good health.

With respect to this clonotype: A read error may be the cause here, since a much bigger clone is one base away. CDR3 nucleotides: TGCGGCGTTGACTATCAAAGCACAGATACGCAGTATTTT. It codes for CGVDYQSTDTQYF. This sequence joins TRBV29-1 and TRBJ2-3, with D possibly being TRBD2 (5 bases). Germline V gene lookup returns CDR1 SQVTM and CDR2 ANQGSEA. This CDR3 spans 13 amino acids.

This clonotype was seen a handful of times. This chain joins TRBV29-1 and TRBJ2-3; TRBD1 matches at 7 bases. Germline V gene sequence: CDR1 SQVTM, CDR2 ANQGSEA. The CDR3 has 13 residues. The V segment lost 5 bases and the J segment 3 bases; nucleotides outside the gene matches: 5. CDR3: CSVTGTATDTQYF. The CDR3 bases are TGCAGCGTTACCGGGACAGCGACAGATACGCAGTATTTT.

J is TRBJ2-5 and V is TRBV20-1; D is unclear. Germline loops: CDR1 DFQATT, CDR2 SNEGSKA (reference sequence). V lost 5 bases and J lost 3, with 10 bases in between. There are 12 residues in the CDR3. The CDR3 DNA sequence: TGCAGTGCTTCCGTTTTCAAAGAGACCCAGTACTTC. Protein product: CSASVFKETQYF.

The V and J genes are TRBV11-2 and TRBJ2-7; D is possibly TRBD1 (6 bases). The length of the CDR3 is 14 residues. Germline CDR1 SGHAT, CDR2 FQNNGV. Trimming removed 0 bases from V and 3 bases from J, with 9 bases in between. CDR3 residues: CASSLDTGLYEQYF. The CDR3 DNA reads TGTGCCAGCAGCTTAGATACAGGGCTCTACGAGCAGTACTTC.

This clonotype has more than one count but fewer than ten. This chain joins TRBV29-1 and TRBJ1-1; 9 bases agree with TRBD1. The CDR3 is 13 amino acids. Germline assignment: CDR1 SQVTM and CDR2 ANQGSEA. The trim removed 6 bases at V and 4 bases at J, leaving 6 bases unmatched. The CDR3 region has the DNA TGCAGCGTGCGGACAGGGGTGGGCACTGAAGCTTTCTTT. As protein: CSVRTGVGTEAFF.

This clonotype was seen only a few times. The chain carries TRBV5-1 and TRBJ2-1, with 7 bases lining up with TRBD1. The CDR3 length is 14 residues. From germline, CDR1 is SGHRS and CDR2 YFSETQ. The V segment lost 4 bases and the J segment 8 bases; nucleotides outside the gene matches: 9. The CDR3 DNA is TGCGCCAGCAGCGGAGGACAGGCCGGCGATGAGCAGTTCTTC. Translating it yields CASSGGQAGDEQFF.

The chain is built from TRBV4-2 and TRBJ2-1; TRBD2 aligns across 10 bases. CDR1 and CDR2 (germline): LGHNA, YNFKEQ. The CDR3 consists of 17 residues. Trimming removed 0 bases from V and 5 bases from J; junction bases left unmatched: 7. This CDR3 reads CASSQDGASGGNNEQFF. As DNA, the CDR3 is TGTGCCAGCAGCCAAGATGGAGCTAGCGGGGGAAACAATGAGCAGTTCTTC.

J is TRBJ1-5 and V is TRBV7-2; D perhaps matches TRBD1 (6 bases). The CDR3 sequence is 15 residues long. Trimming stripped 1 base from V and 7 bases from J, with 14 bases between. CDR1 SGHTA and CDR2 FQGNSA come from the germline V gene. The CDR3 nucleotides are TGTGCCAGCAGCTTAGGGAGGGGGAGTGGGCAGCCCCAGCATTTT. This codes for CASSLGRGSGQPQHF.

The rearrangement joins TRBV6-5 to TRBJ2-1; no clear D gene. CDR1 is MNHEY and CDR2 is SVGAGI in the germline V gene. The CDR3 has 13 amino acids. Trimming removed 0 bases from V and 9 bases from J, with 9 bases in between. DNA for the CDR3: TGTGCCAGCAGTTACTCGAGTGCCTTTGAGCAGTTCTTC. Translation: CASSYSSAFEQFF.

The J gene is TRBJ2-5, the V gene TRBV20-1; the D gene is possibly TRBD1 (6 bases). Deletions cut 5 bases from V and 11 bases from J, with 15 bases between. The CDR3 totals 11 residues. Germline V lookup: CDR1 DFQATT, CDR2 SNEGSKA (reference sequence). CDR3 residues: CSAYRVKEQYF. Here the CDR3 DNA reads TGCAGTGCTTACAGGGTTAAGGAGCAGTACTTC.

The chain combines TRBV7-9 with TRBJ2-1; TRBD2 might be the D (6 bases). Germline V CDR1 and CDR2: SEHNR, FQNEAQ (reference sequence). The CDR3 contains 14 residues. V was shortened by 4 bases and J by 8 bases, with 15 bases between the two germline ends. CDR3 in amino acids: CASSSAGSSDEQFF. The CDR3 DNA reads TGTGCCAGCAGCTCCGCCGGGAGCTCCGATGAGCAGTTCTTC.